The 9 T cell receptor beta chains below were found in one sample sequenced in a study of T-cell reconstitution after alpha-beta-depleted transplantation in children. TCRbeta library preparation incorporated unique molecular identifiers. TCRdb passed the PCR reads through MiXCR, listing each CDR3 protein once. This sample yields 70,000 or so distinct CDR3 sequences, of which about a tenth are seen a single time; roughly 13% belongs to the top ten. Source: PBMCs, taken before TCRalphabeta/CD19-depleted stem cell transplant. The receptor set was obtained from a boy younger than 18 with acute myeloid leukemia, due to receive a stem cell transplant.

This clonotype was found a few times. The chain has TRBV20-1 and TRBJ2-5, with 10 bases fitting TRBD2. The CDR3 has 15 amino acids. Germline V lookup: CDR1 DFQATT, CDR2 SNEGSKA (reference sequence). Trimming at V came to 6 bases and at J to 0 bases, leaving 7 bases not matched to a gene. This chain's CDR3 is CSANKAGGYQETQYF. Here the CDR3 DNA reads TGCAGTGCCAATAAAGCGGGGGGGTACCAAGAGACCCAGTACTTC.

This clonotype was detected ten times or more. This rearrangement joins TRBV7-2 to TRBJ2-1; perhaps TRBD1 as D (6 bases). The germline V gene has CDR1 SGHTA and CDR2 FQGNSA. The germline V and J ends were trimmed by 3 bases and 6 bases, with 15 bases remaining between them. The CDR3 runs 15 residues. CDR3 nucleotide sequence: TGTGCCAGCAGCTTGGGGGCGAGGGGTCTCAATGAGCAGTTCTTC. Its translation: CASSLGARGLNEQFF.

This clonotype was counted at least ten times. This chain connects TRBV5-6 to TRBJ2-7; 7 bases align to TRBD1. CDR1 SGHDT and CDR2 YYEEEE come from the germline V gene. The length of the CDR3 is 11 residues. Germline trimming cut 7 bases from V and 6 bases from J; bases unmatched to any gene: 4. Written as DNA, the CDR3 is TGTGCCAGCTCGGCAGGGGGCGAGCAGTACTTC. Translation gives CASSAGGEQYF.

In its sample, this clonotype was seen many times. J is TRBJ2-2 and V is TRBV27; D call uncertain. The CDR3 spans 13 residues. Looked up from germline, CDR1 is MNHEY and CDR2 is SMNVEV (reference sequence). Deletions cut 8 bases from V and 7 bases from J, with 14 bases between. CDR3 residues: CASSRHHHGELFF. As DNA, the CDR3 is TGTGCCAGCTCCAGGCATCATCACGGGGAGCTGTTTTTT.

There are many counts of this clonotype. V and J are TRBV15 and TRBJ2-7; the D gene is possibly TRBD1 (5 bases). This CDR3 spans 16 amino acids. Per germline, CDR1 LNHNV and CDR2 YYDKDF (reference sequence). Deletions cut 1 base from V and 4 bases from J, with 17 bases between. The CDR3 is CATSRVGSGKSYEQYF. DNA of the CDR3: TGTGCCACCAGCAGAGTAGGCTCAGGGAAGTCTTACGAGCAGTACTTC. The variable domain in full, completed from reference TRBV15 and TRBJ2-7, reads DAMVIQNPRYQVTQFGKPVTLSCSQTLNHNVMYWYQQKSSQAPKLLFHYYDKDFNNEADTPDNFQSRRPNTSFCFLDIRSPGLGDTAMYLCATSRVGSGKSYEQYFGPGTRLTVT.

This clonotype was seen a few times. The chain has TRBV4-2 and TRBJ1-1; 7 bases are a match to TRBD1. V lost 6 bases and J lost 5; bases outside the gene matches: 9. The CDR3 spans 14 residues. Germline CDR1 reads LGHNA; CDR2 reads YNFKEQ. The CDR3 is CASRGDRDGTEAFF. In DNA, the CDR3 is TGTGCCAGCAGGGGTGACAGGGACGGTACTGAAGCTTTCTTT.

Many counts were recorded for this clonotype. This chain uses TRBV5-6 with TRBJ1-6, with D unresolved. This CDR3 is 17 amino acids long. Germline V gene data show CDR1 as SGHDT and CDR2 as YYEEEE. Trimming removed 2 bases from V and 10 bases from J, with 22 bases in between. The CDR3 DNA reads as TGTGCCAGCAGCTTCGGAGACAAGGTCAGAATCAGGTCACCCCTCCACTTT. This gives the protein CASSFGDKVRIRSPLHF.

This clonotype was counted at least ten times. The CDR3 loop is CASSPSGIYNEQFF. The CDR3 DNA reads as TGTGCCAGCAGCCCAAGCGGGATCTACAATGAGCAGTTCTTC. The J gene is TRBJ2-1, the V gene TRBV7-9; TRBD2 agrees at 7 bases. V shed 5 bases and J 3 bases; nucleotides not matched to a gene: 4. This CDR3 spans 14 amino acids. CDR1 and CDR2 from the germline V gene are SEHNR and FQNEAQ (reference sequence).

This clonotype was counted ten times or more. The chain carries TRBV7-9 and TRBJ2-3; 8 positions agree with TRBD2. V trimming: 5 bases; J trimming: 5 bases; junction bases outside the gene matches: 6. Germline values: CDR1 SEHNR, CDR2 FQNEAQ (reference sequence). The CDR3 length is 14 residues. The CDR3 region is CASSVGLAGDTQYF. As DNA, the CDR3 is TGTGCCAGCAGCGTCGGGCTAGCGGGAGATACGCAGTATTTT.